This T cell receptor beta chain was captured in a study of T cell responses to AZD1222 COVID-19 vaccine. Clones were read by immunoSEQ multiplex PCR, and TCRdb kept only the in-frame ones, dropping some. The repertoire includes some 100,000 clones, roughly nine tenths of them detected once, and more than 1.5% sits in the top ten. This clone has only one observation. Germline loops: CDR1 SGDLS, CDR2 YYNGEE. This CDR3 comprises 14 residues. The V and J ends lost 2 bases and 6 bases respectively, with 12 bases between them. The source of this sequence is an adult in good health. The chain joins TRBV9 to TRBJ1-5; possibly TRBD1 for D (5 bases). This material consisted of peripheral blood, taken on day 0 of AZD1222 vaccination. The CDR3 sequence is CASSVTMGVQPQHF. The CDR3, as DNA: TGTGCCAGCAGCGTTACTATGGGGGTTCAGCCCCAGCATTTT.